These 5 T cell receptor beta chains came from one sample sequenced in a study of blood T cell repertoires in COVID-19. Measured with immunoSEQ multiplex PCR; TCRdb has only the in-frame clones, and not every one. The sample has 110,000 to 150,000 clones; 75% to 85% are singletons. Sequencing was carried out using peripheral blood. These receptors all come from a man aged 55-75 years with active or convalescent COVID-19.

The V gene is TRBV21-1, the J gene TRBJ2-7; the table's D call TRBD2 went unverified against the DNA. TRBV21-1 is a recognized pseudogene. CDR3 length: 15 residues. DNA for the CDR3: TGTGCCAGCAGCAAAGGGGGACTAGTACGGTACGAGCAGTACGTC. Translation: CASSKGGLVRYEQYV.

The count of this clone is one. This rearrangement joins TRBV24-1 to TRBJ2-1, with 10 bases matching TRBD1. The CDR3 has 17 residues. CDR1 KGHDR and CDR2 SFDVKD come from the germline V gene. Losses at the gene ends were 4 bases for V and 3 bases for J; bases not matched to a gene: 8. CDR3 sequence: CATSDPKTGGLYNEQFF. CDR3 coding DNA: TGTGCCACCAGTGACCCGAAGACAGGGGGCCTCTACAATGAGCAGTTCTTC.

The table lists this clone with a few counts. The rearrangement links TRBV25-1 to TRBJ1-3; D uncertain. CDR1 and CDR2 (germline): MGHDK, SYGVNS. V was trimmed by 2 bases and J by 2 bases, leaving 13 bases between them. The CDR3 loop spans 16 amino acids. The CDR3, as DNA: TGTGCCAGCAGTGAAGTAGACTCGATTACTGGAAACACCATATATTTT. This codes for CASSEVDSITGNTIYF. The full variable domain, completed using reference TRBV25-1 and TRBJ1-3, is EADIYQTPRYLVIGTGKKITLECSQTMGHDKMYWYQQDPGMELHLIHYSYGVNSTEKGDLSSESTVSRIRTEHFPLTLESARPSHTSQYLCASSEVDSITGNTIYFGEGSWLTVV.

On this clone: One end of the junction does not line up with germline, which may come from a read error. The chain combines TRBV7-9 with TRBJ1-2, with TRBD1 identical over 8 bases. This CDR3 is built from 11 residues. Looked up from germline, CDR1 is SEHNR and CDR2 is FQNEAQ (reference sequence). CDR3 in amino acids: CASSPGTGLNF. The CDR3 DNA is TGTGCCAGCAGCCCCGGGACAGGCCTGAACTTC. Combining the CDR3 with reference TRBV7-9 and TRBJ1-2 gives the whole variable domain DTGVSQNPRHKITKRGQNVTFRCDPISEHNRLYWYRQTLGQGPEFLTYFQNEAQLEKSRLLSDRFSAERPKGSFSTLEIQRTEQGDSAMYLCASSPGTGLNFGSGTRLTVV.

As regards this clone: Sequence at one end of the junction differs from germline and may be a read error. The rearrangement uses TRBV5-1 and TRBJ2-1; 7 nucleotides agree with TRBD1. This CDR3 spans 15 amino acids. Germline V lookup: CDR1 SGHRS, CDR2 YFSETQ. The CDR3 nucleotides are TGCGTCAGCAGCTTATACAGGGGACCCTACAATGAGCAGTTCTTC. Translated: CVSSLYRGPYNEQFF. Complete variable domain (other parts from reference TRBV5-1 and TRBJ2-1): KAGVTQTPRYLIKTRGQQVTLSCSPISGHRSVSWYQQTPGQGLQFLFEYFSETQRNKGNFPGRFSGRQFSNSRSEMNVSTLELGDSALYLCVSSLYRGPYNEQFFGPGTRLTVL.